These 24 T cell receptor beta chains share one sample of origin, sequenced in a study of blood T cell repertoires in COVID-19 (dated by TCRdb to the early 2020s). The method was the immunoSEQ multiplex PCR assay. The immuneACCESS repertoire file appears here via TCRdb, limited to in-frame rearrangements. These files lack a portion of the clones; in checked studies, under half of the deficit traces to unresolved V genes, and the cause of the others is not known. The sample table contains about 34,000 clones; only one count was recorded for 60% to 80% of them. Around 15% of the sample comes from the top ten. The source material was peripheral blood. Receptors originate from a man older than 75 with active or convalescent COVID-19.

The chain is built from TRBV7-9 and TRBJ2-5; TRBD2 matches at 12 bases. The germline V gene encodes CDR1 SEHNR and CDR2 FQNEAQ (reference sequence). The CDR3 length is 17 residues. The V and J ends lost 1 base and 1 base, in that order; junction bases with no gene match: 4. CDR3 residues: CASSLEGTSGFQETQYF. The DNA of the CDR3 is TGTGCCAGCAGCTTAGAGGGGACTAGCGGGTTCCAAGAGACCCAGTACTTC. Full variable domain (rest looked up from reference TRBV7-9 and TRBJ2-5): DTGVSQNPRHKITKRGQNVTFRCDPISEHNRLYWYRQTLGQGPEFLTYFQNEAQLEKSRLLSDRFSAERPKGSFSTLEIQRTEQGDSAMYLCASSLEGTSGFQETQYFGPGTRLLVL.

The V and J genes are TRBV28 and TRBJ1-6; the match to TRBD1 covers 8 bases. CDR3 length: 15 residues. The junction had 1 base not matched to a gene; V was cut back by 2 bases and J by 4 bases. Germline assignment: CDR1 MDHEN and CDR2 SYDVKM. The CDR3 coding sequence is TGTGCCAGCAGTTTAGGGACAGGATATAATTCACCCCTCCACTTT. This sequence encodes CASSLGTGYNSPLHF.

The chain has TRBV15 and TRBJ2-7; 11 bases match TRBD1. The V segment lost 2 bases and the J segment 6 bases; nucleotides outside the gene matches: 9. Germline V gives CDR1 LNHNV, CDR2 YYDKDF (reference sequence). This CDR3 spans 16 amino acids. In DNA form, the CDR3 reads TGTGCCACCAGCAGAAAGACCGGGACAGGGGGAGGCGAGCAGTACTTC. Its translation: CATSRKTGTGGGEQYF. The variable domain in full, with the rest retrieved from reference TRBV15 and TRBJ2-7, is DAMVIQNPRYQVTQFGKPVTLSCSQTLNHNVMYWYQQKSSQAPKLLFHYYDKDFNNEADTPDNFQSRRPNTSFCFLDIRSPGLGDTAMYLCATSRKTGTGGGEQYFGPGTRLTVT.

The chain employs TRBV7-6 and TRBJ2-2; possibly TRBD2 for D (5 bases). The CDR3 totals 14 residues. Per germline, CDR1 SGHVS and CDR2 FNYEAQ. Between the trimmed V and J ends, which lost 3 bases and 2 bases, there was a span of 7 bases. The CDR3: CASSFSVNTGELFF. The CDR3, as DNA: TGTGCCAGCAGCTTTAGCGTTAACACCGGGGAGCTGTTTTTT.

The rearrangement links TRBV3-1 (or the pseudogene TRBV3-2) to TRBJ1-4, with 7 positions matching TRBD1. The CDR3 spans 13 residues. V gave up 4 bases and J gave up 8 bases; unmatched junction bases: 4. Per the germline V gene, CDR1 is LGHDT and CDR2 is YNNKEL (reference sequence). The CDR3 DNA reads TGTGCCAGCAGCCCAGGGGGGCAAGAAAAACTGTTTTTT. Protein: CASSPGGQEKLFF.

The CDR3 spells CASSFGAGTGGSYEQYF. In nucleotides, the CDR3 is TGTGCCAGCAGCTTTGGAGCGGGGACAGGGGGATCCTACGAGCAGTACTTC. The chain has TRBV7-9 and TRBJ2-7, with 11 bases matching TRBD1. Trimming removed 3 bases from V and 1 base from J; junction bases left unmatched: 8. This CDR3 comprises 17 residues. Germline CDR1 and CDR2: SEHNR and FQNEAQ (reference sequence).

In its sample, this clone was seen a few times. The chain employs TRBV27 and TRBJ1-1; D is perhaps TRBD1 (6 bases). Per germline, CDR1 MNHEY and CDR2 SMNVEV (reference sequence). The V end was cut by 6 bases, the J end by 0 bases, with 17 bases between. The CDR3 consists of 16 residues. In DNA form, the CDR3 reads TGTGCCAGCAGGCCAAGTCCGGGACACCTGAACACTGAAGCTTTCTTT. Amino acids: CASRPSPGHLNTEAFF.

This clone has just a few counts. The rearrangement uses TRBV18 and TRBJ1-2, with D possibly being TRBD1 (6 bases). The CDR3 spans 14 residues. Trimming pared 2 bases from V and 2 bases from J, leaving 9 bases between. CDR1 and CDR2 from the germline V gene are KGHSH and LQKENI. The CDR3 here is CASSPNRENYGYTF. The CDR3 bases are TGTGCCAGCTCACCAAACAGGGAGAACTATGGCTACACCTTC.

The chain carries TRBV11-3 and TRBJ1-4; D ambiguous. Trimming removed 0 bases at V and 6 bases at J, with 5 bases between. Germline CDR1 reads SGHNT; CDR2 reads YENEEA. This CDR3 comprises 13 residues. Here the CDR3 reads CASSLDLDEKLFF. CDR3 coding DNA: TGTGCCAGCAGCTTAGATCTAGATGAAAAACTGTTTTTT. The complete variable domain, with remaining parts taken from reference TRBV11-3 and TRBJ1-4, reads EAGVVQSPRYKIIEKKQPVAFWCNPISGHNTLYWYLQNLGQGPELLIRYENEEAVDDSQLPKDRFSAERLKGVDSTLKIQPAELGDSAVYLCASSLDLDEKLFFGSGTQLSVL.

The chain is built from TRBV4-2 and TRBJ1-2, with 10 nucleotides matching TRBD1. The germline V gene has CDR1 LGHNA and CDR2 YNFKEQ. The CDR3 spans 14 residues. J lost 7 bases, V lost 4 bases, and 6 bases had no gene match. The CDR3 DNA sequence: TGTGCCAGCAGCCGACCGGGACAGGGGATTGGCTACACCTTC. This sequence encodes CASSRPGQGIGYTF.

V usage is TRBV4-3 and J usage is TRBJ2-7; a weak D match, TRBD2 (5 bases). The CDR3 covers 14 residues. V shed 5 bases and J shed 1 base, with 12 bases lying between them. Germline lookup yields CDR1 LGHNA and CDR2 YSLEER. CDR3 coding DNA: TGCGCCAGCAGCACACAGCGGAGTTCCTACGAGCAGTACTTC. Protein product: CASSTQRSSYEQYF.

The chain has TRBV28 and TRBJ1-1; TRBD1 aligns across 7 bases. V dropped 3 bases and J dropped 6; count of bases not matched to a gene: 1. Germline V gives CDR1 MDHEN, CDR2 SYDVKM. The CDR3 spans 12 residues. DNA of the CDR3: TGTGCCAGCAGTTTTACAGGGGCTGAAGCTTTCTTT. Translating gives CASSFTGAEAFF.

This clone was observed once. V gene TRBV5-1 combines with J gene TRBJ2-2; 8 nucleotides align to TRBD1. This CDR3 spans 16 amino acids. V trimming: 4 bases; J trimming: 6 bases; junction bases outside the gene matches: 11. Per germline, CDR1 SGHRS and CDR2 YFSETQ. The CDR3, as DNA: TGCGCCAGCAGCACAGGACAGGGAAGCATCGCCGGGGAGCTGTTTTTT. Residues: CASSTGQGSIAGELFF.

The V call is TRBV5-1, the J call TRBJ2-2; 8 bases fit TRBD1. The CDR3 contains 18 residues. Germline V gene data show CDR1 as SGHRS and CDR2 as YFSETQ. Trimming took 4 bases from V and 3 from J; bases not matched to a gene: 14. The CDR3 DNA reads as TGCGCCAGCAGCGAACAACCTAGACAGGGGCTGTACACCGGGGAGCTGTTTTTT. This gives the protein CASSEQPRQGLYTGELFF.

The genes are TRBV7-9 and TRBJ2-1, with a tentative D call TRBD2 (6 bases). Germline lookup yields CDR1 SEHNR and CDR2 FQNEAQ (reference sequence). V was cut by 5 bases and J by 3 bases, with 14 bases left in between. This CDR3 is 15 amino acids long. The CDR3 coding sequence is TGTGCCAGCAGCCCGGAGGGGAAAGGCTACAATGAGCAGTTCTTC. It translates to CASSPEGKGYNEQFF.

The chain joins TRBV7-9 to TRBJ1-5; 8 bases align to TRBD1. The CDR3 totals 15 residues. V shed 4 bases and J 3 bases; nucleotides not matched to a gene: 5. Germline V gene data show CDR1 as SEHNR and CDR2 as FQNEAQ (reference sequence). In nucleotides, the CDR3 is TGTGCCAGCAGCTCCGGACAGGGCCTCAATCAGCCCCAGCATTTT. Amino acids: CASSSGQGLNQPQHF.

The count of this clone is one. CDR3 DNA sequence: TGTGCCAGCAGCTCGAATCAACAGGGGGGAAAGACCCAGTACTTC. Translation: CASSSNQQGGKTQYF. The chain links TRBV5-4 to TRBJ2-5, with 8 bases identical to TRBD1. Germline CDR1 is SGHNT and CDR2 is YYREEE (reference sequence). V gave up 3 bases and J gave up 6 bases; unmatched junction bases: 10. The CDR3 sequence is 15 residues long.

The CDR3 sequence is CASSPHLAGAADTQYF. In nucleotides, the CDR3 is TGTGCCAGCAGCCCCCATCTAGCGGGAGCCGCAGATACGCAGTATTTT. The chain has TRBV7-2 and TRBJ2-3; 10 bases are shared with TRBD2. J was trimmed by 4 bases and V by 5 bases; bases with no gene match: 9. Germline V CDR1 and CDR2: SGHTA, FQGNSA. The CDR3 covers 16 residues. Full variable domain (missing parts from reference TRBV7-2 and TRBJ2-3): GAGVSQSPSNKVTEKGKDVELRCDPISGHTALYWYRQSLGQGLEFLIYFQGNSAPDKSGLPSDRFSAERTGGSVSTLTIQRTQQEDSAVYLCASSPHLAGAADTQYFGPGTRLTVL.

This chain uses TRBV7-3 with TRBJ2-5, with 8 nucleotides matching TRBD2. The CDR3 runs 14 residues. The V gene end was trimmed by 3 bases and the J gene end by 5 bases; junction bases not matched to a gene: 5. Germline V CDR1 and CDR2: SGHTA, FQGTGA. This CDR3 is CASSFEAGVETQYF. The CDR3 nucleotides are TGTGCCAGCAGCTTCGAAGCGGGAGTTGAGACCCAGTACTTC.

The rearrangement uses TRBV6-4 and TRBJ2-3; 10 nucleotides align to TRBD1. The germline V gene encodes CDR1 MRHNA and CDR2 SNTAGT. This CDR3 is 14 amino acids long. The V and J ends lost 3 bases and 4 bases, in that order; junction bases with no gene match: 1. CDR3 DNA: TGTGCCAGCAGTGAAGGACAGGGGGCAGATACGCAGTATTTT. It codes for CASSEGQGADTQYF.

The chain has TRBV3-1 (or the pseudogene TRBV3-2) and TRBJ1-2; 7 positions agree with TRBD1. The trim removed 4 bases at V and 4 bases at J, leaving 9 bases unmatched. There are 15 residues in the CDR3. Germline CDR1 reads LGHDT; CDR2 reads YNNKEL (reference sequence). The CDR3 DNA reads TGTGCCAGCAGCCCGACAGGGAATCAAGGCTATGGCTACACCTTC. Encoded protein: CASSPTGNQGYGYTF.

The chain links TRBV6-4 to TRBJ2-1; 10 bases fit TRBD1. The CDR3 consists of 13 residues. V was pared by 7 bases and J by 9 bases, with 6 bases of the junction left unmatched. Germline loops: CDR1 MRHNA, CDR2 SNTAGT. The CDR3 nucleotides read TGTGCCAGCACCGAGACAGGGGGCGGTGAGCAGTTCTTC. Protein product: CASTETGGGEQFF.

The chain recombines TRBV19 with TRBJ2-5, with D perhaps matching TRBD2 (6 bases). The length of the CDR3 is 16 residues. Per germline, CDR1 LNHDA and CDR2 SQIVND (reference sequence). Trimming pared 1 base from V and 1 base from J, leaving 13 bases between. CDR3 in amino acids: CASSIGGTEGQETQYF. The CDR3 nucleotides read TGTGCCAGTAGTATAGGAGGGACGGAGGGCCAAGAGACCCAGTACTTC. The variable domain in full, with the rest retrieved from reference TRBV19 and TRBJ2-5, is DGGITQSPKYLFRKEGQNVTLSCEQNLNHDAMYWYRQDPGQGLRLIYYSQIVNDFQKGDIAEGYSVSREKKESFPLTVTSAQKNPTAFYLCASSIGGTEGQETQYFGPGTRLLVL.

This chain joins TRBV28 and TRBJ1-2, with TRBD1 matching 7 bases. V lost 5 bases, J lost 4 bases, and 7 bases stayed unmatched. Germline V gives CDR1 MDHEN, CDR2 SYDVKM. The CDR3 sequence is 14 residues long. The CDR3 sequence: CASSPDRKRYGYTF. The CDR3 DNA sequence: TGTGCCAGCAGTCCGGACAGGAAACGCTATGGCTACACCTTC.